These 22 T cell receptor beta chains were all obtained from the same sample, sequenced in a study of T-cell reconstitution after alpha-beta-depleted transplantation in children. Their recognized antigens are unknown. General study results and limits: When one year had passed after transplant, most T-cell counts and diversity came from newly produced T cells.

Unique molecular identifiers tagged the TCRbeta library. Each CDR3 protein gets one entry after TCRdb re-called the PCR reads with MiXCR. The sample yields around 300,000 distinct CDR3 sequences, just over 7.5% seen once. This material consisted of peripheral blood, taken 360 days after TCRalphabeta/CD19-depleted stem cell transplant. Receptors were obtained from a female patient aged 2-10 years who had a stem cell transplant for Fanconi anemia, so the T cells may come from the graft donor.

The table lists this clonotype with a few counts. The rearrangement joins TRBV13 to TRBJ1-2; D gene uncertain. Germline-derived CDR1 and CDR2 are PRHDT and FYEKMQ (reference sequence). The CDR3 runs 16 residues. The V end was cut by 3 bases, the J end by 8 bases, with 22 bases between. This chain's CDR3 is CASSFQNWEGVGGYTF. The CDR3 region has the DNA TGTGCCAGCAGCTTCCAAAACTGGGAGGGAGTGGGCGGCTACACCTTC.

There are a few counts of this clonotype. The V call is TRBV6-1, the J call TRBJ2-6; possible D gene TRBD1, 6 bases. V lost 6 bases, J lost 0 bases, and 18 bases lay in between. The CDR3 spans 18 residues. Germline CDR1 and CDR2: MNHNS and SASEGT. The CDR3 loop is CASSFPGHRPSGANVLTF. CDR3 bases: TGTGCCAGCAGCTTTCCGGGACACCGGCCCTCTGGGGCCAACGTCCTGACTTTC.

This clonotype was recorded many times. CDR3 residues: CASSLDIALGGAPEQFF. CDR3 DNA sequence: TGTGCCAGCAGCCTCGATATCGCGTTGGGGGGGGCCCCTGAGCAGTTCTTC. The chain combines TRBV7-9 with TRBJ2-1; D might be TRBD2 (7 bases). CDR3 length equals 17 residues. In germline, CDR1 is SEHNR, CDR2 FQNEAQ (reference sequence). V was cut by 5 bases and J by 9 bases, with 26 bases left in between.

This clonotype was picked up many times. The chain uses TRBV7-9 and TRBJ2-1, with D tentatively TRBD2 (6 bases). The CDR3 loop spans 14 amino acids. V lost 3 bases, J lost 3 bases, and 9 bases lay in between. CDR1 and CDR2 (germline): SEHNR, FQNEAQ (reference sequence). CDR3 sequence: CASSFLASYNEQFF. The DNA for the CDR3 is TGTGCCAGCAGCTTCCTAGCGAGCTACAATGAGCAGTTCTTC.

This clonotype has a count of ten or more. The chain carries TRBV2 and TRBJ2-4, with D possibly called TRBD1 or TRBD2 (7 bases each). Between the trimmed V and J ends, which lost 8 bases and 6 bases, there was a span of 17 bases. The CDR3 covers 14 residues. Germline V CDR1 and CDR2: SNHLY, FYNNEI. CDR3 bases: TGTGCCAGCGAAAGAACAGGGGAGGGAAACATTCAGTACTTC. Protein: CASERTGEGNIQYF.

This clonotype was counted between two and nine times. The chain employs TRBV5-6 and TRBJ2-7; a possible D gene is TRBD1 (6 bases). Germline lookup yields CDR1 SGHDT and CDR2 YYEEEE. The CDR3 contains 13 residues. Trimming pared 5 bases from V and 3 bases from J, leaving 12 bases between. The chain's CDR3 is CASRLTGDYEQYV. The DNA for the CDR3 is TGTGCCAGCAGGCTGACAGGCGACTACGAGCAGTACGTC.

On this clonotype itself: This may arise from a read error, as a much more abundant clone is one base away. The missing conserved phenylalanine or tryptophan at the end of this CDR3 makes a read error likely. The genes are TRBV6-1 and TRBJ1-2; 8 bases agree with TRBD1. Germline CDR1 and CDR2: MNHNS and SASEGT. The CDR3 totals 14 residues. The junction had 11 bases not matched to a gene; V was cut back by 10 bases and J by 4 bases. The CDR3 DNA reads as TGTGCCACCAGGGTACACAGGGGGAGCTATGGCTACACCCTC. Translated, it gives CATRVHRGSYGYTL.

CDR3 amino acids: CASTKGQGANTGELFF. CDR3 DNA: TGTGCCAGCACCAAAGGACAGGGGGCGAACACCGGGGAGCTGTTTTTT. The gene calls are TRBV6-2 or TRBV6-3 and TRBJ2-2; 10 nucleotides line up with TRBD1. This CDR3 has 16 residues. The V segment lost 7 bases and the J segment 0 bases; nucleotides outside the gene matches: 5. CDR1 MNHEY and CDR2 SVGEGT come from the germline V gene.

This clonotype was detected a few times. The chain joins TRBV11-2 to TRBJ2-7, with D hard to call. V lost 6 bases and J lost 6, with 24 bases in between. The germline V gene has CDR1 SGHAT and CDR2 FQNNGV. The CDR3 runs 16 residues. CDR3 sequence reads: CASRAPKDTAYGEQYF. Here the CDR3 DNA reads TGTGCCAGCAGAGCCCCGAAAGACACAGCTTACGGCGAGCAGTACTTC.

The chain uses TRBV5-8 and TRBJ2-1; D unresolved. CDR3 length equals 14 residues. The germline V and J ends were trimmed by 5 bases and 2 bases, with 11 bases remaining between them. Germline values: CDR1 SGHTS, CDR2 YDEGEE. The CDR3 bases are TGTGCCAGCAGGCCAAGGTCCCCCTACAATGAGCAGTTCTTC. Translated: CASRPRSPYNEQFF.

The V and J genes are TRBV11-2 and TRBJ2-1; 7 bases agree with TRBD1. Per the germline V gene, CDR1 is SGHAT and CDR2 is FQNNGV. V shed 1 base, J shed 0 bases, and the junction held 6 bases outside the gene matches. The CDR3 length is 17 residues. The CDR3 spells CASSLGDSLYSYNEQFF. For the CDR3, the DNA is TGTGCCAGCAGCTTAGGGGACAGCCTTTACTCCTACAATGAGCAGTTCTTC.

This clonotype was seen a handful of times. The CDR3 reads CAVLGTDTEAFF. CDR3 DNA sequence: TGTGCCGTACTCGGCACTGACACTGAAGCTTTCTTT. V gene TRBV7-9 combines with J gene TRBJ1-1; no reliable D call. CDR1 is SEHNR, CDR2 FQNEAQ, per germline (reference sequence). V gave up 11 bases and J gave up 3 bases, with 13 bases separating them. The CDR3 runs to 12 residues.

This clonotype appeared many times. The chain recombines TRBV11-2 with TRBJ1-2; D is undetermined. The germline CDR1 and CDR2 sequences are SGHAT and FQNNGV. The CDR3 covers 12 residues. The V and J ends lost 4 bases and 2 bases respectively, with 5 bases between them. This chain's CDR3 is CASSSDNYGYTF. In DNA form, the CDR3 reads TGTGCCAGCAGCTCCGACAACTATGGCTACACCTTC.

This clonotype has ten or more counts. The V call is TRBV29-1, the J call TRBJ2-1; TRBD1 agrees at 10 bases. The CDR3 is 14 amino acids. V gave up 5 bases and J gave up 4 bases; unmatched junction bases: 5. CDR1 and CDR2 (germline): SQVTM, ANQGSEA. The DNA of the CDR3 is TGCAGCGTTTATGGGACAGGGGTGTACAATGAGCAGTTCTTC. Translated, it gives CSVYGTGVYNEQFF.

Many counts were recorded for this clonotype. The V gene is TRBV18, the J gene TRBJ2-1, with a weak D call TRBD1 (6 bases). Germline values: CDR1 KGHSH, CDR2 LQKENI. There are 16 residues in the CDR3. V shed 5 bases and J shed 8 bases, with 22 bases lying between them. In nucleotides, the CDR3 is TGTGCCAGCTCATCCCAACGGACAGTGCCCTTACATGAGCAGTTCTTC. Protein product: CASSSQRTVPLHEQFF. Drawing the rest from reference TRBV18 and TRBJ2-1, the complete variable domain is NAGVMQNPRHLVRRRGQEARLRCSPMKGHSHVYWYRQLPEEGLKFMVYLQKENIIDESGMPKERFSAEFPKEGPSILRIQQVVRGDSAAYFCASSSQRTVPLHEQFFGPGTRLTVL.

This clonotype came up a few times. The chain carries TRBV2 and TRBJ2-7; 10 bases match TRBD1. With V trimmed by 7 bases and J by 5 bases, 5 bases remained unmatched. Per the germline V gene, CDR1 is SNHLY and CDR2 is FYNNEI. The CDR3 contains 13 residues. As DNA, the CDR3 is TGTGCCAGCATAGGACAGGGGGGCCACGAGCAGTACTTC. Protein sequence: CASIGQGGHEQYF.

The chain employs TRBV7-9 and TRBJ2-7; D is unclear. Germline-derived CDR1 and CDR2 are SEHNR and FQNEAQ (reference sequence). V shed 2 bases and J shed 3 bases, with 8 bases lying between them. The CDR3 runs to 13 residues. The CDR3 loop reads CASSLIPFYEQYF. The CDR3 DNA reads as TGTGCCAGCAGCTTAATCCCTTTCTACGAGCAGTACTTC.

This chain's CDR3 is CASSVGASPRLANRGYTF. CDR3 in DNA: TGTGCCAGCAGCGTAGGAGCCTCCCCTCGACTGGCTAACCGTGGCTACACCTTC. V and J are TRBV9 and TRBJ1-2; D uncertain. The CDR3 has 18 residues. The germline V gene has CDR1 SGDLS and CDR2 YYNGEE. V lost 0 bases and J 7 bases, leaving 25 bases between the germline ends.

The chain joins TRBV7-2 to TRBJ1-2; D remains unclear. Germline CDR1 reads SGHTA; CDR2 reads FQGNSA. V gave up 0 bases and J gave up 3 bases, with 20 bases separating them. CDR3 size: 18 residues. The DNA for the CDR3 is TGTGCCAGCAGCTTAGCGCTTGGAACAATGGGAATCGACTATGGCTACACCTTC. Translated, it gives CASSLALGTMGIDYGYTF.

This chain connects TRBV10-3 to TRBJ2-4; D call uncertain. Germline V gene lookup returns CDR1 ENHRY and CDR2 SYGVKD. The CDR3 is made up of 16 amino acids. Trimming took off 6 bases at V and 0 bases at J, with 15 bases between the two ends. The CDR3 spells CAISPGVGLAKNIQYF. CDR3 bases: TGTGCCATCAGCCCTGGGGTTGGGCTAGCCAAAAACATTCAGTACTTC.

This clonotype showed up many times. J is TRBJ1-1 and V is TRBV5-1, with D maybe TRBD1 (5 bases). Germline V gene sequence: CDR1 SGHRS, CDR2 YFSETQ. Trimming took off 2 bases at V and 1 base at J, with 9 bases between the two ends. CDR3 size: 14 residues. This chain's CDR3 is CASSFTGKNTEAFF. CDR3 sequence (DNA): TGCGCCAGCAGCTTTACAGGAAAGAACACTGAAGCTTTCTTT.

This chain joins TRBV7-9 and TRBJ2-2, with 9 positions matching TRBD1. J lost 4 bases, V lost 5 bases, and 5 bases had no gene match. CDR3 length: 15 residues. Looked up from germline, CDR1 is SEHNR and CDR2 is FQNEAQ (reference sequence). CDR3 sequence (DNA): TGTGCCAGCAGCACACAGGGGGCAAGCACCGGGGAGCTGTTTTTT. Residues: CASSTQGASTGELFF.